A single sample is the source of the 4 T cell receptor beta chains below, sequenced in a study of shared clonotypes between healthy human individuals. Here immunoSEQ multiplex PCR was the method, and the copy in TCRdb shows in-frame clones only, minus some. The sample contains millions of clones, approximately 92% of which appear only once. Sample: naive CD4+ T cells sorted from blood. Subset described: CD45RA+ positively selected. These receptors originate from a man between 18 and 29 years old in good health.

The CDR3 DNA follows: TGTGCCTGGACCCCCGGCCAAGGAAACACCATATATTTT. Residues: CAWTPGQGNTIYF. The chain uses TRBV30 and TRBJ1-3; D unclear. The CDR3 is made up of 13 amino acids. CDR1 GTSNPN and CDR2 SVGIG come from the germline V gene (reference sequence). Between the trimmed V and J ends, which lost 4 bases and 4 bases, there was a span of 11 bases. The variable domain in full, completed from reference TRBV30 and TRBJ1-3, reads SQTIHQWPATLVQPVGSPLSLECTVEGTSNPNLYWYRQAAGRGLQLLFYSVGIGQISSEVPQNLSASRPQDRQFILSSKKLLLSDSGFYLCAWTPGQGNTIYFGEGSWLTVV.

A word on this clone: Other DNA sequences of this sample code for an identical CDR3. The chain joins TRBV9 to TRBJ2-1, with D hard to call. Germline CDR1 reads SGDLS; CDR2 reads YYNGEE. This CDR3 region has 13 residues. V gave up 0 bases and J gave up 4 bases, with 5 bases separating them. CDR3 amino acids: CASSVGRYNEQFF. In DNA, the CDR3 is TGTGCCAGCAGCGTAGGGCGGTACAATGAGCAGTTCTTC.

The count of this clone is one. The chain recombines TRBV7-2 with TRBJ2-3, with D hard to call. V was cut by 5 bases and J by 4 bases, with 10 bases left in between. The germline V gene encodes CDR1 SGHTA and CDR2 FQGNSA. The CDR3 extends over 13 amino acids. CDR3 protein: CASSRYAADTQYF. The CDR3 DNA sequence: TGTGCCAGCAGCCGATACGCGGCAGATACGCAGTATTTT.

The V gene is TRBV5-1, the J gene TRBJ1-2; perhaps TRBD1 as D (5 bases). The CDR3 runs to 15 residues. CDR1 is SGHRS, CDR2 YFSETQ, per germline. The V end was cut by 0 bases, the J end by 6 bases, with 15 bases between. Here the CDR3 DNA reads TGCGCCAGCAGCTTGGGTGGGGGGACCGGCAATGGCTACACCTTC. This encodes CASSLGGGTGNGYTF.